The text below deals with one TCR beta chain. V lost 8 bases and J lost 0, with 12 bases in between. This CDR3 is 14 amino acids long. Germline CDR1 reads SGHTA; CDR2 reads FQGNSA. Sequencing was performed with immunoSEQ multiplex PCR; in TCRdb, only in-frame clones are kept and a portion is missing. The table has roughly 51,000 clones, roughly 87% seen once; the top ten hold 11%. This sample stems from a study of glioma-infiltrating T cells after dendritic cell vaccination. Only patients with spare fresh-frozen tumor and over two years of follow-up were included. The chain employs TRBV7-2 and TRBJ2-3; D is perhaps TRBD2 (6 bases). This clonotype was sampled from a human donor with glioblastoma. This material consisted of blood, taken before dendritic cell vaccination. CDR3 in DNA: TGTGCCAGCGTCAGCCGGGGGAGCACAGATACGCAGTATTTT. Translation: CASVSRGSTDTQYF.